This T cell receptor beta chain was sequenced for a study of cytomegalovirus exposure and HLA in healthy donors. Study results and limitations: The study labeled 180 or so TCR beta chains cytomegalovirus-associated. Per a later analysis, 15,000 to 20,000 TCR beta sequences showed association with HLA alleles at 0.05 false discovery rate. In all likelihood, a cluster of highly shared sequence variants was a sequencing artifact.

The V gene's germline CDR1 is MDHEN and CDR2 SYDVKM. The CDR3 runs 14 residues. Trimming removed 5 bases from V and 6 bases from J; junction bases left unmatched: 8. With 60 Vbeta and 13 Jbeta primers, the PCR was carried out. Under the authors' procedure: A later analysis counted 65 million to 80 million unique TCR beta chains, about 10 million shared. Clones were read by immunoSEQ multiplex PCR, and TCRdb kept only the in-frame ones, dropping some. That table is the source of V, J and clone size, and D and trimming were worked out from the DNA. The sample lists approximately 93,000 clones; approximately 60% were seen once. With regard to this clone: What it binds is unknown.

The TCR originated in a boy aged 10-17 years in good health and CMV-seropositive. This chain connects TRBV28 to TRBJ2-7; 9 positions agree with TRBD1. The sample was PBMCs. The chain's CDR3 is CASSQQGALGEQYF. The CDR3 DNA reads TGTGCCAGCAGTCAACAGGGGGCGCTGGGCGAGCAGTACTTC. Full variable domain (rest looked up from reference TRBV28 and TRBJ2-7): DVKVTQSSRYLVKRTGEKVFLECVQDMDHENMFWYRQDPGLGLRLIYFSYDVKMKEKGDIPEGYSVSREKKERFSLILESASTNQTSMYLCASSQQGALGEQYFGPGTRLTVT.